This T cell receptor beta chain came from a study of vaccination effects on CD4 cells after COVID-19. Study results and limitations: Vaccine- and infection-induced clones showed marked clonal contraction late following vaccination. Common cold coronavirus cross-reactivity was shown by only 1 of 255 vaccine-induced clones in healthy vaccinees.

The CDR3 has 14 residues. Germline V gene data show CDR1 as SEHNR and CDR2 as FQNEAQ (reference sequence). V gave up 1 base and J gave up 7 bases, with 14 bases separating them. TCRdb's copy holds only in-frame clones and misses some; the assay was immunoSEQ multiplex PCR. Among 20,000 to 30,000 clones listed, around 70% were seen once. Sequencing was preceded by expansion of antigen-specific CD4+ T cells with viral peptide pools in the ViraFEST assay. At the end of about 9 days of culture, CD4+ T cells were isolated. Vaccine recipients lacked prior SARS-CoV-2 infection and had negative nucleocapsid antibodies. A few million PBMC were placed in each well, which was supplemented with roughly 9.1 IU/ml IL-2 and about 10 ug/ml peptides. Days 3 and 7 were when half the medium was replaced with IL-2 medium. This clone has a single count. Its antigen is undetermined.

The chain employs TRBV7-9 and TRBJ2-7; possibly TRBD2 for D (6 bases). Specimen: CD4+ T cells from PBMCs cultured with SARS-CoV-2 spike peptides, collected before COVID-19 vaccination. This clonotype was sampled from a human donor who received a COVID-19 vaccine. The CDR3, as DNA: TGTGCCAGCAGCTTAGAGGCGGGATTGGGGGAGCAGTACTTC. Protein: CASSLEAGLGEQYF.